This section outlines one TCR beta chain sequence together with its context. The data were taken from a study of shared clonotypes between healthy human individuals. For the study at large: For every donor, three CD4 naive, three CD4 memory, two CD8 naive and one CD8 memory plates were used.

In the naive CD8 group, cells lacked CD45RO and were positively selected for CCR7, so terminally differentiated effector memory CD45RA+ cells were left out. Profiling relied on immunoSEQ multiplex PCR, and the TCRdb table lists in-frame clones only, not all of them. The table shows about 2,200,000 clones, with under 95% occurring only once. This clonotype was obtained from a man aged 18 to 29 in good health. Some clones in this sample may be carry-over from other donors' samples. The source material was naive CD8+ T cells from PBMCs.

CDR3 in DNA: TGTGCCAGCAGCCAAACAACTATGCGGGAGTACGCCTACAATGAGCAGTTCTTC. This sequence encodes CASSQTTMREYAYNEQFF. V usage is TRBV4-2 and J usage is TRBJ2-1; TRBD2 matches at 7 bases. The germline V gene has CDR1 LGHNA and CDR2 YNFKEQ. The CDR3 consists of 18 residues. The V and J ends lost 2 bases and 2 bases, in that order; junction bases with no gene match: 12.